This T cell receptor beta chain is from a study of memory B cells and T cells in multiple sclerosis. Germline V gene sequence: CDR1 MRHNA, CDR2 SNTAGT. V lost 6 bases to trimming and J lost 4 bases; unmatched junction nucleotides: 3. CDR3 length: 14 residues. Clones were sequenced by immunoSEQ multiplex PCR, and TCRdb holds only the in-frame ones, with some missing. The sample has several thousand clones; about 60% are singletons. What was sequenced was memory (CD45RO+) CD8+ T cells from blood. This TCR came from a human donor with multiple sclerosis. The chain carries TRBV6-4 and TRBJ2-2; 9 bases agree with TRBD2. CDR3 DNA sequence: TGTGCCAGCAGCGCGGGGGGGCCCACCGGGGAGCTGTTTTTT. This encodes CASSAGGPTGELFF.